This TCR beta chain was identified in a study of T cell changes during pregnancy in multiple sclerosis. The CDR3 loop spans 12 amino acids. V was trimmed by 3 bases and J by 4 bases, leaving 7 bases between them. CDR1 and CDR2 from the germline V gene are SGDLS and YYNGEE. The table came from immunoSEQ multiplex PCR; TCRdb's copy has only in-frame clones and leaves some out. The profile shows under 120,000 clones, 80% to 95% of them singletons. This chain links TRBV9 with TRBJ1-2; no clear D gene. This receptor was taken from a female donor with multiple sclerosis, enrolled in a pregnancy study. The sequencing used peripheral blood, collected after pregnancy. Here the CDR3 DNA reads TGTGCCAGCAGCGGAGGAGTCTATGGCTACACCTTC. Encoded protein: CASSGGVYGYTF. The full variable domain, rest sourced from reference TRBV9 and TRBJ1-2, is DSGVTQTPKHLITATGQRVTLRCSPRSGDLSVYWYQQSLDQGLQFLIQYYNGEERAKGNILERFSAQQFPDLHSELNLSSLELGDSALYFCASSGGVYGYTFGSGTRLTVV.